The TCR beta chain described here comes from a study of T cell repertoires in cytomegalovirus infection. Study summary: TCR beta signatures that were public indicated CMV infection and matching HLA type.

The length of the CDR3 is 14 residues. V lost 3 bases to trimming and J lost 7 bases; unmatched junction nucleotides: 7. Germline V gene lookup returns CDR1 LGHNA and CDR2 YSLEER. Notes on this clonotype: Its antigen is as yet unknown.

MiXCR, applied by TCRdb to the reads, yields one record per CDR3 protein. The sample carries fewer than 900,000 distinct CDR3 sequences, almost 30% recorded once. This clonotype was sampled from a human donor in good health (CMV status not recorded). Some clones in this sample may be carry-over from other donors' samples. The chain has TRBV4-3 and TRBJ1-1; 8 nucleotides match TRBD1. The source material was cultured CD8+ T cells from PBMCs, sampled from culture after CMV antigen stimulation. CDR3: CASSHPGQGSEAFF. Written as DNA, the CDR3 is TGCGCCAGCAGCCACCCCGGACAGGGAAGTGAAGCTTTCTTT.